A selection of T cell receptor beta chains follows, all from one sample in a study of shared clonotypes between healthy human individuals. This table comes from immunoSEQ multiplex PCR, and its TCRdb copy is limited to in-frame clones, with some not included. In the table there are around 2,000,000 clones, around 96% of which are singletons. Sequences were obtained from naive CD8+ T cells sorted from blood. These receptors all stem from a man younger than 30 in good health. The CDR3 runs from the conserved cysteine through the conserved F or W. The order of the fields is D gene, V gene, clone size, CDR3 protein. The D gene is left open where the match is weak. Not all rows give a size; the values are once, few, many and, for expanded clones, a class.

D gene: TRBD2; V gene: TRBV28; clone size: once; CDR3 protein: CASSYSGGDNEQFF
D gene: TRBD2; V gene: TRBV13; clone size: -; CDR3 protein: CASSHLAGMNTGELFF
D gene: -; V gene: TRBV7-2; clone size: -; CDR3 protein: CASRPVGGPYEQYF
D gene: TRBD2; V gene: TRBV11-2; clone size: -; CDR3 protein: CASSLVAGGSYEQYF
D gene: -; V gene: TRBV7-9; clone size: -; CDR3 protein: CASSLVSAPSLRNEQFF
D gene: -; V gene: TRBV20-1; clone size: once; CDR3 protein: CSGGGPYEQYF
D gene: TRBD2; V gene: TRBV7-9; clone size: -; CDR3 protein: CASSDVGLAGVNEQFF
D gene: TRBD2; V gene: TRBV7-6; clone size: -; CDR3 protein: CASSLEASGTGYNEQFF
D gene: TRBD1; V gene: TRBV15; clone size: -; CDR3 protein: CATKSDRGRVQEQFF
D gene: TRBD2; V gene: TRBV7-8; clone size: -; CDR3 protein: CASSWQREGPENIQYF
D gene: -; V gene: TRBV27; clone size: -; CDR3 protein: CASSFWGKRHEQYF
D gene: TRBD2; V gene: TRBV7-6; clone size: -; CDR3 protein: CASSLEGGLSYNEQFF
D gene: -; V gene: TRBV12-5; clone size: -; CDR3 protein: CASGHGTQDTGELFF
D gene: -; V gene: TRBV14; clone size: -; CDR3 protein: CASSQADKNTEAFF
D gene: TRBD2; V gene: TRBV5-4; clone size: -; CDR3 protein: CASSPGLAGGPYEQFF
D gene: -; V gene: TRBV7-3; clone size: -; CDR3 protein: CASSLTPSSYNSPLHF
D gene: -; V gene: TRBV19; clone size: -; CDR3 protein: CASSIWTLGANTGELFF
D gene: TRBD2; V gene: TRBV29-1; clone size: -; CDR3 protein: CSVEDHSGVVTGGNEQFF
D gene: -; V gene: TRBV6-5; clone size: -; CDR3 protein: CASSYEGYEQYF
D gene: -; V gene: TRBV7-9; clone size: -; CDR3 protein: CASSPIYEQYF
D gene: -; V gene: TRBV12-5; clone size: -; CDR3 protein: CASGLDMGGEQYF
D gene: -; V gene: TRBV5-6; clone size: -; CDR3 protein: CASRPGSAGWADTQYF
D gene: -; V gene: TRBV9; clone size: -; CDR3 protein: CASSETGEWDTEAFF
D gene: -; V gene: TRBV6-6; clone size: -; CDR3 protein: CASSVPGPTGGYTF
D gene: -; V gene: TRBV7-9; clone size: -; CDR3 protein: CASSSTGPNQPQHF
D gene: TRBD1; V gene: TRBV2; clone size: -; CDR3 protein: CASTGTGPVRYGYTF
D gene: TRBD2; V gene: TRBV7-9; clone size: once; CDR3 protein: CASLEPSGGSSTDTQYF
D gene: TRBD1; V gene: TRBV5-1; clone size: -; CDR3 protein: CASSMTGAPYEQYF
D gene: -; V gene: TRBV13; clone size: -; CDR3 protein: CASSPRGSGLRNEQFF
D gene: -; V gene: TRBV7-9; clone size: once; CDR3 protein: CASSSRRGNPSYNEQFF
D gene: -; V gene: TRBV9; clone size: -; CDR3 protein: CASSTGPIQYF
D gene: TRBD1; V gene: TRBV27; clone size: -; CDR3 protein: CASSRTGTNQPQHF
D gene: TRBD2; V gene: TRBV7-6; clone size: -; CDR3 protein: CASSLATSGYNYEQYF